This T cell receptor beta chain was captured by sequencing in a study of molecular identifiers for immune sequencing clone quantification. Germline CDR1 reads SNHLY; CDR2 reads FYNNEI. Deletions cut 3 bases from V and 2 bases from J, with 7 bases between. This CDR3 is built from 13 residues. This clonotype was observed a handful of times. TCRdb independently ran MiXCR on the PCR reads; one entry per CDR3 protein. The repertoire includes some 320,000 distinct CDR3 sequences, 24% of them detected once, and about 0.71% sits in the top ten. The V call is TRBV2, the J call TRBJ1-1, with D unclear. Sequenced input: naive CD8+ T cells from blood, with Jurkat cell RNA spiked in. The subset is: FACS-sorted CD8+CD4-CCR7+CD45RA+ naive T cells. The receptor's source is a human donor in good health. Some libraries in this study had Jurkat cell RNA spiked in. In DNA form, the CDR3 reads TGTGCCAGCAGTGACAGGCACAACACTGAAGCTTTCTTT. Translating gives CASSDRHNTEAFF.